This T cell receptor beta chain was sequenced during a study of CD8+ T cells in alopecia areata. Extraction of RNA preceded its reverse transcription into cDNA, which served as the sequencing template. TCRdb's copy holds only in-frame clones and misses some; the assay was immunoSEQ multiplex PCR. The sample lists around 140,000 clones; about 90% were seen once. This CDR3 spans 17 amino acids. The V and J ends lost 4 bases and 7 bases respectively, with 24 bases between them. Looked up from germline, CDR1 is SGHRS and CDR2 is YFSETQ. This sequence was found in a human donor with alopecia areata. Specimen: CD8+ T cells sorted from blood, collected at week 0. This chain connects TRBV5-1 to TRBJ1-5; D gene uncertain. CDR3 sequence: CASSPPSVQSHTQPQHF. DNA of the CDR3: TGCGCCAGCAGCCCACCCTCTGTGCAGTCTCACACCCAGCCCCAGCATTTT.